This is a list of T cell receptor beta chains from one sample in a study of response to subunit inactivated influenza vaccine. A single record per CDR3 protein comes from TCRdb applying MiXCR to the RT-PCR reads. Of hundreds of thousands of distinct CDR3 sequences listed, approximately 11% are singletons. Here the sequenced sample was PBMCs from blood, taken roughly 48 days after vaccination. The receptors originated from a man aged 45-60 years who received an inactivated influenza vaccine. Each CDR3 is given with its conserved first and last residue. Only part of the rows carry a size: once, few, many, or a class if the clone is expanded.

v_call	clone_size	j_call	cdr3_aa
TRBV7-8	-	TRBJ1-2	CASSLSGTGAGYTF
TRBV30	-	TRBJ2-1	CAWSEFLAGAHNEQFF
TRBV20-1	few	TRBJ2-7	CSAQGEGYEQYF
TRBV5-1	many	TRBJ2-2	CASSLVGGIQRNTGELFF
TRBV6-1	many	TRBJ1-3	CASRTGSGNTIYF
TRBV7-9	many	TRBJ1-6	CASSLGQGSSPLHF
TRBV5-1	-	TRBJ1-2	CASSLTGEANYGYTF
TRBV6-1	many	TRBJ2-7	CASSAPGHLYEQYF
TRBV7-2	-	TRBJ1-5	CASSLLQGFWQPQHF
TRBV24-1	-	TRBJ2-1	CATSDRPYNEQFF
TRBV3-1	few	TRBJ2-4	CASSQAGVLAKNIQYF
TRBV20-1	-	TRBJ2-3	CSATTSGVYTQYF
TRBV6-1	-	TRBJ2-5	CASSGTSGSSWETQYF
TRBV11-2	-	TRBJ2-1	CASSPDREGLQFF
TRBV29-1	many	TRBJ2-7	CSVEDVREEHYEQYF
TRBV3-1	-	TRBJ1-1	CASSQDIGTVEVFF
TRBV20-1	-	TRBJ2-1	CSAGRGGLDNEQFF
TRBV7-7	-	TRBJ2-7	CASSSLRRGAYEQYF
TRBV5-1	-	TRBJ1-4	CASSFGTAPANEKLFF
TRBV7-8	few	TRBJ2-7	CASRLTGLDYEQYF
TRBV7-2	-	TRBJ2-1	CASQKQDRANNEQFF
TRBV9	-	TRBJ1-5	CASSVGSGAGQPQHF
TRBV6-5	many	TRBJ2-7	CASSRGSEQYF
TRBV4-2	many	TRBJ2-5	CASSQGAGSWETQYF
TRBV6-1	once	TRBJ2-1	CASSQQTVIYNEQFF
TRBV5-5	many	TRBJ2-3	CASSLEGIGGTDTQYF
TRBV10-3	-	TRBJ2-1	CAISDTSGVYNEQFF
TRBV5-1	-	TRBJ2-5	CASSLAGPGVETQYF
TRBV7-9	-	TRBJ2-2	CASSLWGGGNTGELFF
TRBV5-1	-	TRBJ2-7	CASGLRDRFHEQYF
TRBV20-1	few	TRBJ2-5	CSAEERNQETQYF
TRBV20-1	few	TRBJ1-1	CSALDRKGARAEAFF
TRBV5-1	many	TRBJ2-1	CASSFAPSSGPAYNEQFF
TRBV7-8	-	TRBJ2-1	CASSLAWDRELNEQFF
TRBV7-6	once	TRBJ2-6	CASSLLRVDREFSGANVLTF
TRBV21-1	few	TRBJ2-2	CASSIEGQPNTGELFF
TRBV10-2	-	TRBJ1-6	CASSLQGSPLHF
TRBV2	few	TRBJ2-7	CASSVVGDEQYF
TRBV6-1	few	TRBJ1-1	CASSEGQGLSAFF
TRBV29-1	few	TRBJ2-7	CSVRGAGYEQYF
TRBV7-2	-	TRBJ1-1	CASSLAAGVNTEAFF